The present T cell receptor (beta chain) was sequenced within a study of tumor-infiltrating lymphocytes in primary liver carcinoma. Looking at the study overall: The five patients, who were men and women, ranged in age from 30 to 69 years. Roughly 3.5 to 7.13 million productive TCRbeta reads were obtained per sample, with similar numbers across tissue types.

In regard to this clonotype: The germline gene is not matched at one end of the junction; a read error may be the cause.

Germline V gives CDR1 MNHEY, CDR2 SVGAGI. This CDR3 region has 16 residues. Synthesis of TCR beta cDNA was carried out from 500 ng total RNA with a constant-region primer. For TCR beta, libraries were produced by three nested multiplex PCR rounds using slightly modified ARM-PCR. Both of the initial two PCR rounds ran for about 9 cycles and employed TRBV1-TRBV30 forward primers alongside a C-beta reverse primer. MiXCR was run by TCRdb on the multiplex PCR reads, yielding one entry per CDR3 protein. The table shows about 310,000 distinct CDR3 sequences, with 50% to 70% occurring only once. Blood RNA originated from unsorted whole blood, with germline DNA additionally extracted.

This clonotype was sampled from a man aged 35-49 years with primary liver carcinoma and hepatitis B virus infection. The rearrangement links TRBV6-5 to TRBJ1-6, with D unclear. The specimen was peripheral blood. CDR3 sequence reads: CASRVAGRVCNSPLHF. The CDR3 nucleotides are TGTGCCAGCAGAGTCGCCGGACGGGTGTGCAATTCACCTCTCCACTTT.